Shown below are 26 T cell receptor beta chains from a single sample sequenced in a study of T cells after posttransplantation cyclophosphamide. The table came from immunoSEQ multiplex PCR; TCRdb's copy has only in-frame clones and leaves some out. The data hold some 37,000 clones, with roughly 78% observed a single time. A marrow graft followed busulfan-fludarabine conditioning, with cyclophosphamide on days +3 and +4. Sequencing used CD4+ T cells sorted from blood, obtained 1,800 to 2,000 days after a stem cell transplant with posttransplant cyclophosphamide. The source of these receptors is a female patient aged 40-49 years who received an allogeneic stem cell transplant from a related donor, was CMV-positive, and had no GVHD. Some T cells may be graft donor cells.

This clone has just a few counts. The genes are TRBV19 and TRBJ2-7; possibly TRBD1 for D (6 bases). There are 15 residues in the CDR3. CDR1 is LNHDA and CDR2 is SQIVND in the germline V gene (reference sequence). With 5 bases removed from V and 4 bases from J, the gap between germline ends came to 18 bases. The CDR3 loop reads CASSPSVGRGYEQYF. The CDR3 nucleotides are TGTGCCAGTAGTCCCTCGGTCGGCAGGGGTTACGAGCAGTACTTC.

The table lists this clone with a count of one. J is TRBJ2-2 and V is TRBV7-7, with D tentatively TRBD2 (6 bases). The germline V gene has CDR1 SSHAT and CDR2 FNYEAQ (reference sequence). With 5 bases removed from V and 0 bases from J, the gap between germline ends came to 13 bases. CDR3 length: 16 amino acids. The CDR3 DNA follows: TGTGCCAGCAGCCCCAATACGGGGGCGAACACCGGGGAGCTGTTTTTT. This translates into CASSPNTGANTGELFF.

The chain links TRBV13 to TRBJ2-7; 8 bases map to TRBD1. CDR1 and CDR2 from the germline V gene are PRHDT and FYEKMQ (reference sequence). This CDR3 is 15 amino acids long. V was clipped by 5 bases and J by 5 bases; unmatched bases: 11. In DNA, the CDR3 is TGTGCCAGCAGCCGCAGGGGGCAAACCTACGACGAGCAGTACTTC. This codes for CASSRRGQTYDEQYF.

The chain recombines TRBV5-6 with TRBJ2-3, with a tentative D call TRBD1 (5 bases). The CDR3 has 17 amino acids. V lost 0 bases and J 2 bases, leaving 16 bases between the germline ends. Germline CDR1 and CDR2: SGHDT and YYEEEE. Here the CDR3 DNA reads TGTGCCAGCAGCTTGGCGGGTGCAAGGGGTTACACAGATACGCAGTATTTT. Its protein is CASSLAGARGYTDTQYF.

The V call is TRBV5-6, the J call TRBJ1-6; D gene uncertain. This CDR3 comprises 15 residues. V was pared by 0 bases and J by 10 bases, with 14 bases between. The germline CDR1 and CDR2 sequences are SGHDT and YYEEEE. The CDR3 reads CASSLVVGVGSPLHF. Written as DNA, the CDR3 is TGTGCCAGCAGCTTGGTCGTGGGAGTCGGGTCACCCCTCCACTTT.

The chain has TRBV5-8 and TRBJ2-7; 10 nucleotides match TRBD1. Germline trimming cut 2 bases from V and 1 base from J; bases unmatched to any gene: 6. The germline CDR1 and CDR2 sequences are SGHTS and YDEGEE. The CDR3 has 16 amino acids. CDR3 loop: CASSFRDRGSSYEQYF. The CDR3 DNA is TGTGCCAGCAGCTTCCGGGACAGGGGTTCTTCCTACGAGCAGTACTTC. Combining the CDR3 with reference TRBV5-8 and TRBJ2-7 gives the whole variable domain EAGVTQSPTHLIKTRGQQATLRCSPISGHTSVYWYQQALGLGLQFLLWYDEGEERNRGNFPPRFSGRQFPNYSSELNVNALELEDSALYLCASSFRDRGSSYEQYFGPGTRLTVT.

The chain employs TRBV15 and TRBJ2-3; 13 bases are a match to TRBD2. The V and J ends lost 1 base and 1 base, in that order; junction bases with no gene match: 5. The CDR3 sequence is 18 residues long. Germline V gene sequence: CDR1 LNHNV, CDR2 YYDKDF (reference sequence). The CDR3 DNA follows: TGTGCCACCAGCAGAGCTAGGACTAGCGGGGGAGGCACAGATACGCAGTATTTT. It codes for CATSRARTSGGGTDTQYF.

Here the CDR3 reads CASSPDREVTSNQPQHF. DNA of the CDR3: TGTGCCAGCTCGCCGGACAGGGAGGTTACCAGCAATCAGCCCCAGCATTTT. The chain combines TRBV18 with TRBJ1-5, with 8 bases matching TRBD1. The CDR3 is 17 amino acids. V was pared by 6 bases and J by 1 base, with 11 bases of the junction left unmatched. CDR1 and CDR2 from the germline V gene are KGHSH and LQKENI.

This chain joins TRBV6-6 and TRBJ2-7, with a weak D call TRBD2 (5 bases). The V gene lost 4 bases and the J gene lost 2 bases, with 6 bases spanning the gap. This CDR3 is built from 12 residues. CDR1 is MNHNY, CDR2 SVGAGI, per germline (reference sequence). The CDR3 protein is CASSLATYEQYF. The DNA for the CDR3 is TGTGCCAGCAGTTTAGCGACCTACGAGCAGTACTTC.

The rearrangement joins TRBV7-2 to TRBJ2-7; 9 bases match TRBD1. Germline CDR1 SGHTA, CDR2 FQGNSA. V trimming: 5 bases; J trimming: 6 bases; junction bases outside the gene matches: 11. CDR3 length: 15 amino acids. The CDR3 DNA reads TGTGCCAGCAGCACGACCCGGGACAGGGTACTCGAGCAGTACTTC. Its translation is CASSTTRDRVLEQYF.

V is TRBV7-2 and J is TRBJ2-2, with D uncertain. This CDR3 comprises 14 residues. V lost 5 bases, J lost 1 base, and 8 bases lay in between. Germline assignment: CDR1 SGHTA and CDR2 FQGNSA. The CDR3 protein is CASSGRLNTGELFF. In nucleotides, the CDR3 is TGTGCCAGCAGCGGGCGATTGAACACCGGGGAGCTGTTTTTT.

The chain carries TRBV4-1 and TRBJ2-1; D ambiguous. Trimming left V 6 bases short and J 1 base short, with 7 bases between. Germline V gives CDR1 MGHRA, CDR2 YSYEKL. The CDR3 loop spans 13 amino acids. The CDR3 is CASSPGSYNEQFF. The DNA of the CDR3 is TGCGCCAGCAGTCCGGGTTCCTACAATGAGCAGTTCTTC.

The V and J genes are TRBV18 and TRBJ2-7; 8 bases agree with TRBD1. This CDR3 contains 16 residues. Trimming took 3 bases from V and 1 from J; bases not matched to a gene: 8. Germline-derived CDR1 and CDR2 are KGHSH and LQKENI. Written as DNA, the CDR3 is TGTGCCAGCTCACCTTCGTACGGGACAGGTTCCTACGAGCAGTACTTC. This encodes CASSPSYGTGSYEQYF.

This chain links TRBV5-8 with TRBJ2-7, with D tentatively TRBD1 (5 bases). Germline CDR1 is SGHTS and CDR2 is YDEGEE. The CDR3 runs 14 residues. V dropped 6 bases and J dropped 2 bases, with 15 bases sitting between them. CDR3 coding DNA: TGTGCCAGCACCGTGATGGCAGGGACCTACGAGCAGTACTTC. Translated: CASTVMAGTYEQYF.

The chain is built from TRBV18 and TRBJ2-7; TRBD1 might be the D (6 bases). V lost 5 bases and J 5 bases, leaving 13 bases between the germline ends. The CDR3 loop spans 13 amino acids. Germline V gene lookup returns CDR1 KGHSH and CDR2 LQKENI. The CDR3 bases are TGTGCCAGCTCATTGCAGGGGAGCAACGAGCAGTACTTC. Its translation is CASSLQGSNEQYF.

The genes are TRBV2 and TRBJ2-3; 12 nucleotides align to TRBD2. V trimming: 9 bases; J trimming: 3 bases; junction bases outside the gene matches: 19. The CDR3 is 19 amino acids. CDR1 SNHLY and CDR2 FYNNEI come from the germline V gene. The CDR3 nucleotides are TGTGCCAGGTCTCTACTAGCGGGGGGCCCCGGTACTCGGACAGATACGCAGTATTTT. This encodes CARSLLAGGPGTRTDTQYF.

The rearrangement joins TRBV7-3 to TRBJ2-3; 11 positions match TRBD1. The CDR3 sequence is 16 residues long. Germline CDR1 and CDR2: SGHTA and FQGTGA. Trimming at V came to 0 bases and at J to 7 bases, leaving 6 bases not matched to a gene. The chain's CDR3 is CASSLTRTGGGNTQYF. CDR3 in DNA: TGTGCCAGCAGCTTAACCCGGACAGGGGGCGGGAATACGCAGTATTTT.

The gene calls are TRBV5-4 and TRBJ2-5; 7 bases match TRBD1. Germline CDR1 reads SGHNT; CDR2 reads YYREEE (reference sequence). This CDR3 is 13 amino acids long. With V trimmed by 5 bases and J by 5 bases, 6 bases remained unmatched. The CDR3 coding sequence is TGTGCCAGCAGGACCGGGACAGTTGAGACCCAGTACTTC. Protein: CASRTGTVETQYF.

CDR3 residues: CASSQGDRGSYNEQFF. Written as DNA, the CDR3 is TGTGCCAGCAGCCAAGGGGACAGGGGTTCCTACAATGAGCAGTTCTTC. The rearrangement links TRBV4-2 to TRBJ2-1, with 10 bases that match TRBD1. V lost 1 base, J lost 1 base, and 1 base stayed unmatched. The CDR3 is 16 residues long. Germline V gives CDR1 LGHNA, CDR2 YNFKEQ.

The chain employs TRBV7-2 and TRBJ1-2, with TRBD1 matching over 8 bases. The CDR3 loop spans 15 amino acids. Germline V CDR1 and CDR2: SGHTA, FQGNSA. The V gene end was trimmed by 4 bases and the J gene end by 4 bases; junction bases not matched to a gene: 8. This CDR3 reads CASSSEPGQAYGYTF. CDR3 sequence (DNA): TGTGCCAGCAGCTCAGAACCGGGACAGGCCTATGGCTACACCTTC.

The chain joins TRBV2 to TRBJ2-7, with D perhaps TRBD1 (6 bases). This CDR3 is built from 13 residues. Looked up from germline, CDR1 is SNHLY and CDR2 is FYNNEI. V lost 7 bases to trimming and J lost 3 bases, with 13 bases between them. CDR3 loop: CASTITGLYEQYF. CDR3 nucleotide sequence: TGTGCCAGCACCATAACAGGGCTCTACGAGCAGTACTTC.

The gene calls are TRBV7-2 and TRBJ2-1, with 8 bases lining up with TRBD2. The CDR3 is made up of 15 amino acids. After removal of 5 bases from V and 7 bases from J, the junction contained 10 bases not matched to a gene. Germline V gene lookup returns CDR1 SGHTA and CDR2 FQGNSA. This CDR3 reads CASSLIAGGLNEQFF. In nucleotides, the CDR3 is TGTGCCAGCAGCCTTATCGCGGGGGGTCTAAATGAGCAGTTCTTC.

This rearrangement joins TRBV5-1 to TRBJ2-2, with 8 bases that match TRBD2. The germline V gene has CDR1 SGHRS and CDR2 YFSETQ. Unmatched junction bases numbered 25, after V lost 4 bases and J lost 8 bases. This CDR3 is 20 amino acids long. CDR3 in amino acids: CASSVKGLTAGTSGPGELFF. For the CDR3, the DNA is TGCGCCAGCAGCGTAAAAGGCCTCACGGCGGGGACTAGTGGTCCGGGGGAGCTGTTTTTT. The full variable domain, completed using reference TRBV5-1 and TRBJ2-2, is KAGVTQTPRYLIKTRGQQVTLSCSPISGHRSVSWYQQTPGQGLQFLFEYFSETQRNKGNFPGRFSGRQFSNSRSEMNVSTLELGDSALYLCASSVKGLTAGTSGPGELFFGEGSRLTVL.

The chain combines TRBV5-5 with TRBJ2-1; D perhaps matches TRBD1 (5 bases). Per germline, CDR1 SGHKS and CDR2 YYEKEE (reference sequence). The V gene lost 2 bases and the J gene lost 1 base, with 10 bases spanning the gap. This CDR3 comprises 15 residues. CDR3 region: CASSLLGASYNEQFF. The CDR3 DNA reads TGTGCCAGCAGCTTATTAGGGGCTTCCTACAATGAGCAGTTCTTC.

J is TRBJ2-1 and V is TRBV5-1; TRBD1 might be the D (5 bases). V was trimmed by 3 bases and J by 9 bases, leaving 16 bases between them. Germline V gene lookup returns CDR1 SGHRS and CDR2 YFSETQ. This CDR3 region has 14 residues. CDR3 in DNA: TGCGCCAGCAGCTGGGGCGGTAGTGCCCCTGAGCAGTTCTTC. This encodes CASSWGGSAPEQFF. The variable domain in full, with the rest retrieved from reference TRBV5-1 and TRBJ2-1, is KAGVTQTPRYLIKTRGQQVTLSCSPISGHRSVSWYQQTPGQGLQFLFEYFSETQRNKGNFPGRFSGRQFSNSRSEMNVSTLELGDSALYLCASSWGGSAPEQFFGPGTRLTVL.

The chain is built from TRBV7-8 and TRBJ1-5; D gene ambiguous. Germline-derived CDR1 and CDR2 are SGHVS and FQNEAQ. V shed 4 bases and J shed 4 bases, with 11 bases lying between them. The CDR3 has 14 residues. The CDR3: CASSSRHDNQPQHF. DNA of the CDR3: TGTGCCAGCAGCTCGAGGCATGATAATCAGCCCCAGCATTTT. Full variable domain (outside the CDR3, taken from reference TRBV7-8 and TRBJ1-5): GAGVSQSPRYKVAKRGQDVALRCDPISGHVSLFWYQQALGQGPEFLTYFQNEAQLDKSGLPSDRFFAERPEGSVSTLKIQRTQQEDSAVYLCASSSRHDNQPQHFGDGTRLSIL.